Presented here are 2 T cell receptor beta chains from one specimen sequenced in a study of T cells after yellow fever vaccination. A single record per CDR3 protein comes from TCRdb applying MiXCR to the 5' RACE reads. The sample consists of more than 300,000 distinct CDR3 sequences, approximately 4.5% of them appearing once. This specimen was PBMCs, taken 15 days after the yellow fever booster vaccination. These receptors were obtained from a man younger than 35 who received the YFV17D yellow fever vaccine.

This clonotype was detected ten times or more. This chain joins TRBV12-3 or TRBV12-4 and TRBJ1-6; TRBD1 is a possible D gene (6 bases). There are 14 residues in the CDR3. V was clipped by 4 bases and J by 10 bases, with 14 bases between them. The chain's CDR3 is CASSSNRVHSPLHF. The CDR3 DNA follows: TGTGCCAGCAGTTCCAACAGGGTTCACTCACCCCTCCACTTT.

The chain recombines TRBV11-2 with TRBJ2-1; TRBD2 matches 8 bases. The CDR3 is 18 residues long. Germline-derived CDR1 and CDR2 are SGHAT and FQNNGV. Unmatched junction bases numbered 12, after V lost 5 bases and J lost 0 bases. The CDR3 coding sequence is TGTGCCAGCAGCCCCGTACGCATAGCGGGGAGCTCCTACAATGAGCAGTTCTTC. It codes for CASSPVRIAGSSYNEQFF.